This is a list of T cell receptor beta chains from one sample in a study of blood T cell repertoires in COVID-19. Profiling relied on immunoSEQ multiplex PCR, and the TCRdb table lists in-frame clones only, not all of them. Seen here are about 60,000 clones, about 91% observed once, and the top ten hold approximately 4.3%. The sequenced sample was peripheral blood. The receptors were gathered from a man aged 60 to 69 with acute or convalescent COVID-19. CDR3s include the opening cysteine and the closing phenylalanine or tryptophan. The D gene is left open where the match is weak. Where a row states a size, it is once, few, many or the class of an expanded clone; other rows omit it.

NA | TRBJ2-7 | NA | TRBV4-2 | 16 | TGTGCCAGCAGCCAAGAGGGGGCGGAGCCGTCCTACGAGCAGTACTTC | CASSQEGAEPSYEQYF
NA | TRBJ2-2 | TRBD2 | TRBV4-1 | 19 | TGCGCCAGCAGCCAAAGGGGCTCCGGGACTACCGCCAACACCGGGGAGCTGTTTTTT | CASSQRGSGTTANTGELFF
few | TRBJ1-2 | TRBD1 | TRBV28 | 17 | TGTGCCAGCAGTTTACCGGGGACAGGGGCCCCCTCTGGGGGCTACACCTTC | CASSLPGTGAPSGGYTF
NA | TRBJ2-1 | TRBD2 | TRBV2 | 18 | TGTGCCAGCAGTGAAGGTTGGAGGACTAGCGGGAGAACGTATGAGCAGTTCTTC | CASSEGWRTSGRTYEQFF
NA | TRBJ2-7 | TRBD1 | TRBV7-2 | 14 | TGTGCCAGCAGCTCCGGGACAGGGTTCTACGAGCAGTACTTC | CASSSGTGFYEQYF
NA | TRBJ2-3 | NA | TRBV25-1 | 18 | TGTGCCAGCAGTGAAGGGGGAACAGGGCCCCATTTCACAGATACGCAGTATTTT | CASSEGGTGPHFTDTQYF
NA | TRBJ2-1 | TRBD2 | TRBV4-2 | 16 | TGTGCCAGCAGCCAAGAAGCGGGAGGGTTCTACAATGAGCAGTTCTTC | CASSQEAGGFYNEQFF
NA | TRBJ1-4 | TRBD1 | TRBV15 | 13 | TGTGCCACTAACAGGGGGAGAAATGAAAAACTGTTTTTT | CATNRGRNEKLFF
NA | TRBJ2-3 | NA | TRBV4-2 | 18 | TGTGCCAGCAGCCAAGATCCCCCACAGCTAACTAGCACAGATACGCAGTATTTT | CASSQDPPQLTSTDTQYF
once | TRBJ2-1 | TRBD2 | TRBV6-4 | 16 | TGTGCCAGCAGTCTCGTGGCGGGAGGGTCCTACAATGAGCAGTTCTTC | CASSLVAGGSYNEQFF
once | TRBJ1-2 | TRBD1 | TRBV5-1 | 16 | TGCGCCAGCAGCTTGGTTGAAGGGGGCCGTGGCTATGGCTACACCTTC | CASSLVEGGRGYGYTF
NA | TRBJ2-5 | NA | TRBV21-1 | 16 | TGTGCCAGCAGCAGACGCCCTTTTGCTCGGGGAGAGACCCAGTACTTC | CASSRRPFARGETQYF
NA | TRBJ2-7 | NA | TRBV12-3/TRBV12-4 | 12 | TGTGCCAGCAGACTCACCCGTCACGAAACCTCCTTC | CASRLTRHETSF
NA | TRBJ1-1 | NA | TRBV29-1 | 13 | TGCAGCGGCCTTAGCAGGGTAGGGACTGAAGCTTTCTTT | CSGLSRVGTEAFF
NA | TRBJ1-2 | TRBD1 | TRBV29-1 | 14 | TGCAGCGCCCACCACCCGGGACAGGGGTATGGCTACACCTTC | CSAHHPGQGYGYTF
few | TRBJ2-7 | NA | TRBV2 | 11 | TGTGCCAGCACCTTAGAGGACGAGCAGTACTTC | CASTLEDEQYF
NA | TRBJ2-7 | TRBD2 | TRBV10-1 | 16 | TGCGCCAGCAGTGATCCCGGGACTAGCGGGAGTCCCGAGCAGTACTTC | CASSDPGTSGSPEQYF
NA | TRBJ1-4 | NA | TRBV10-1 | 17 | TGCGCCAGCAGTGAGGGGACTTCTGCCTATGGGAATGAAAAACTGTTTTTT | CASSEGTSAYGNEKLFF
NA | TRBJ1-4 | NA | TRBV14 | 21 | TGTGCCAGCAGCCGTATTACGCAGGCGGGGGGTCGGGTGGGGGCTAATGAAAAACTGTTTTTT | CASSRITQAGGRVGANEKLFF
NA | TRBJ1-4 | NA | TRBV15 | 13 | TGTGCCACCAGCAGAGCGGGGAGCGAAAAACTGTTTTTT | CATSRAGSEKLFF
NA | TRBJ2-1 | TRBD2 | TRBV20-1 | 16 | TGCAGTGCTAGTGCCCCAACGGGCGGGAGAGGTAATGAGCAGTTCTTC | CSASAPTGGRGNEQFF
NA | TRBJ1-2 | TRBD1 | TRBV5-4 | 15 | TGTGCCAGCAGCTTGGAGCGGCAGGGGGCGCGGGGCTACACCTTC | CASSLERQGARGYTF
NA | TRBJ1-1 | NA | TRBV5-1 | 15 | TGCGCCAGCAGCTTGGCGTTACCCGAGGACACTGAAGCTTTCTTT | CASSLALPEDTEAFF
NA | TRBJ1-5 | TRBD1 | TRBV28 | 18 | TGTGCCAGCAGTTTGGGGGGACAGGGGAAGACGAACAATCAGCCCCAGCATTTT | CASSLGGQGKTNNQPQHF
NA | TRBJ1-4 | NA | TRBV28 | 15 | TGTGCCAGCAGTTTAAGCGGGGCAACTAATGAAAAACTGTTTTTT | CASSLSGATNEKLFF
NA | TRBJ1-5 | NA | TRBV5-5 | 16 | TGTGCCAGCAGCTCCCGGCTCGCGGGCGCAGGACAGCCCCAGCATTTT | CASSSRLAGAGQPQHF